This entry features one T cell receptor beta chain sequence. Its specificity is not known. Combining a sample-barcoded 5' primer with a J-beta primer mix, a second PCR ran for roughly 6 to 12 cycles. TCRdb independently ran MiXCR on the 5' RACE reads; one entry per CDR3 protein. Of more than 1,000,000 distinct CDR3 sequences listed, 25% are singletons. These data originate in a study of blood T cells in healthy people across ages. The study's findings and limits: Versus aged donors, long-lived donors had higher diversity and more naive CD4+ cells.

V lost 3 bases and J lost 5, with 11 bases in between. This CDR3 spans 14 amino acids. The sample was also linked to a second study, of T cells of mothers and their children.

The chain employs TRBV12-3 or TRBV12-4 and TRBJ1-3; D unresolved. This clonotype originated in a girl aged 2 to 9 in good health. Source material: blood. The CDR3 reads CASSLGLLRNTIYF. The CDR3 nucleotides are TGTGCCAGCAGTTTGGGCCTGCTGAGAAACACCATATATTTT.